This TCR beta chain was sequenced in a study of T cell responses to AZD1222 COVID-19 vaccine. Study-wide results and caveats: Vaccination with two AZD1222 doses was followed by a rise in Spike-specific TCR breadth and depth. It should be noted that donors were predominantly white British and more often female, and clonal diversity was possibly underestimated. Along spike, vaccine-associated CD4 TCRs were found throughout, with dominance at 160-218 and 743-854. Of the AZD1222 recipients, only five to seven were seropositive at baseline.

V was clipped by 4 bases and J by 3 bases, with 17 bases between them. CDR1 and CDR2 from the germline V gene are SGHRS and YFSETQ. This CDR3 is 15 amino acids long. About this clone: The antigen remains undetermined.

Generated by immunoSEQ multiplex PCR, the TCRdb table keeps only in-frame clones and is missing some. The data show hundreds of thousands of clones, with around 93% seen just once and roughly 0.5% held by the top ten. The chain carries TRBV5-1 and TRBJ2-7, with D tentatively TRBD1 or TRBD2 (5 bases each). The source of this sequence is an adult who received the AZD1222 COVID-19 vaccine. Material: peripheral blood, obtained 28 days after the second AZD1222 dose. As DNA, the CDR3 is TGCGCCAGCAGCCCAGGGACCACCCTGGTCTACGAGCAGTACTTC. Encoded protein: CASSPGTTLVYEQYF.